This passage covers 31 T cell receptor beta chains from one sample sequenced in a study of T cells expressing NK-cell markers. TCRdb re-called the 5' RACE reads; every CDR3 protein appears as one record, without DNA. This sample's clone table lists some 600,000 distinct CDR3 sequences. Sequenced material: blood T cells: a sorted CD56 or NKG2C T cell subset, CD4+ or CD8+ T cells, or bulk PBMC T cells (not recorded which). These receptors came from a man in his late teens or twenties in good health.

The genes are TRBV29-1 and TRBJ1-1. Germline V gives CDR1 SQVTM, CDR2 ANQGSEA. This CDR3 is built from 12 residues. CDR3 loop: CSDDTVNTEAFF.

This chain uses TRBV29-1 with TRBJ2-3; TCRdb returns TRBD2, unconfirmable since there is no DNA. Germline lookup yields CDR1 SQVTM and CDR2 ANQGSEA. This CDR3 has 16 residues. The CDR3 sequence is CSVGGSAGGITDTQYF.

The chain employs TRBV29-1 and TRBJ2-1; the D call from TCRdb, TRBD2, cannot be confirmed without DNA. The V gene's germline CDR1 is SQVTM and CDR2 ANQGSEA. This CDR3 has 14 residues. The CDR3 reads CSALTSGRFNEQFF.

V is TRBV6-2 or TRBV6-3 and J is TRBJ2-5. There are 14 residues in the CDR3. Germline V gene sequence: CDR1 MNHEY, CDR2 SVGEGT. CDR3 residues: CASRREHDRETQYF.

The chain carries TRBV6-1 and TRBJ2-3; TCRdb picks TRBD2, but there is no DNA to check that call. The CDR3 runs 16 residues. The germline V gene has CDR1 MNHNS and CDR2 SASEGT. Here the CDR3 reads CASSEFIAGNPDTQYF.

The chain recombines TRBV10-3 with TRBJ1-2. This CDR3 has 14 residues. Germline V gene sequence: CDR1 ENHRY, CDR2 SYGVKD. CDR3 protein: CAISGDRDNYGYTF.

The chain carries TRBV7-2 and TRBJ2-1; TCRdb outputs TRBD2, but without DNA this stays unchecked. Germline CDR1 reads SGHTA; CDR2 reads FQGNSA. The CDR3 has 15 residues. CDR3: CASSLGGARASEQFF.

The rearrangement joins TRBV7-6 to TRBJ2-2; TCRdb's assignment of TRBD2 cannot be checked, as there is no DNA. The germline CDR1 and CDR2 sequences are SGHVS and FNYEAQ. The CDR3 length is 17 residues. CDR3 loop: CASSRRSGRADTGELFF.

This sequence joins TRBV5-1 and TRBJ1-4; with no DNA, the TCRdb D assignment of TRBD1 cannot be verified. From germline, CDR1 is SGHRS and CDR2 YFSETQ. The CDR3 contains 15 residues. CDR3 amino acids: CASSLGSGGNEKLFF.

The chain recombines TRBV6-5 with TRBJ2-5; with no DNA, the TCRdb D assignment of TRBD2 cannot be verified. The CDR3 extends over 13 amino acids. Germline V gene data show CDR1 as MNHEY and CDR2 as SVGAGI. The CDR3 here is CASSYGEAGTQYF.

The chain employs TRBV28 and TRBJ2-2; TCRdb's assignment of TRBD1 cannot be checked, as there is no DNA. The CDR3 is made up of 13 amino acids. Germline CDR1 reads MDHEN; CDR2 reads SYDVKM. CDR3 loop: CATVQGYTGELFF.

The CDR3 sequence: CASSYLERGGNSGEQFF. The V and J genes are TRBV6-5 and TRBJ2-1; the TRBD2 assignment by TCRdb is unverifiable without DNA. Germline V gives CDR1 MNHEY, CDR2 SVGAGI. The CDR3 is 17 amino acids.

The chain links TRBV7-2 to TRBJ2-3; TCRdb outputs TRBD2, but without DNA this stays unchecked. Per germline, CDR1 SGHTA and CDR2 FQGNSA. CDR3 size: 15 residues. CDR3 region: CASSLFSGMADTQYF.

The chain links TRBV20-1 to TRBJ2-1; the TCRdb call, TRBD2, lacks DNA for checking. CDR1 DFQATT and CDR2 SNEGSKA come from the germline V gene (reference sequence). CDR3 length equals 15 residues. The CDR3 sequence: CSARVGAGDYNEQFF.

The chain couples TRBV5-1 to TRBJ2-1; lacking DNA, the TRBD2 call made by TCRdb goes unchecked. Germline lookup yields CDR1 SGHRS and CDR2 YFSETQ. The CDR3 consists of 17 residues. This chain's CDR3 is CASSPPSSGSFHNEQFF.

The V and J genes are TRBV20-1 and TRBJ1-1. The CDR3 runs to 13 residues. From germline, CDR1 is DFQATT and CDR2 SNEGSKA (reference sequence). CDR3 region: CSARGKSQGKAFF.

V and J are TRBV6-5 and TRBJ1-3; TCRdb calls TRBD1, which cannot be checked without DNA. Germline CDR1 is MNHEY and CDR2 is SVGAGI. The CDR3 is 15 residues long. CDR3: CASSSQGFSGNTIYF.

The chain has TRBV9 and TRBJ1-1; the D call from TCRdb, TRBD1, cannot be confirmed without DNA. Germline V gives CDR1 SGDLS, CDR2 YYNGEE. This CDR3 is 15 amino acids long. The CDR3 reads CASSVEVGVNTEAFF.

This chain joins TRBV12-3 or TRBV12-4 and TRBJ2-5; TCRdb indicates TRBD1, and absent DNA this call remains unverified. The CDR3 loop spans 14 amino acids. The CDR3 sequence: CASTKDRARETQYF.

The rearrangement uses TRBV12-5 and TRBJ1-1. In germline, CDR1 is LGHNT, CDR2 FRNRAP. This CDR3 comprises 12 residues. CDR3 in amino acids: CASGLRGTEAFF.

The chain is built from TRBV4-3 and TRBJ2-7; with no DNA, the TCRdb D assignment of TRBD1 cannot be verified. The CDR3 length is 15 residues. CDR1 and CDR2 (germline): LGHNA, YSLEER. CDR3: CASSRSGQDYYEQYF.

The chain is built from TRBV29-1 and TRBJ2-5; without DNA, the TCRdb call of TRBD1 cannot be checked. The CDR3 has 15 amino acids. Germline V gives CDR1 SQVTM, CDR2 ANQGSEA. CDR3 sequence: CSVGYGDPGDGTQYF.

The chain is built from TRBV28 and TRBJ2-7; TCRdb outputs TRBD1, but without DNA this stays unchecked. The CDR3 has 15 amino acids. Looked up from germline, CDR1 is MDHEN and CDR2 is SYDVKM. CDR3 amino acids: CASSYRDRGGAEQYF.

V gene TRBV20-1 combines with J gene TRBJ2-5; as DNA is missing, the TRBD2 call by TCRdb cannot be tested. CDR3 length equals 14 residues. The germline V gene encodes CDR1 DFQATT and CDR2 SNEGSKA (reference sequence). CDR3 protein: CSAPTSGRIGTQYF.

The V gene is TRBV12-3 or TRBV12-4, the J gene TRBJ1-1; with no DNA, the TCRdb D assignment of TRBD1 cannot be verified. The CDR3 is 14 residues long. The chain's CDR3 is CASSTGTENTEAFF.

The CDR3 is CASSLGGASSYNEQFF. This chain uses TRBV5-1 with TRBJ2-1; TCRdb returns TRBD1, unconfirmable since there is no DNA. The CDR3 spans 16 residues. From germline, CDR1 is SGHRS and CDR2 YFSETQ.

The rearrangement uses TRBV20-1 and TRBJ2-7; TCRdb's D call, TRBD1, is unchecked because there is no DNA. The germline V gene encodes CDR1 DFQATT and CDR2 SNEGSKA (reference sequence). The CDR3 extends over 12 amino acids. The CDR3: CSASEPGQGTYF.

CDR3 in amino acids: CATSRGSGSDTQYF. The V and J genes are TRBV15 and TRBJ2-3; TCRdb names TRBD2, which stays unverified in the absence of DNA. CDR3 size: 14 residues. Per germline, CDR1 LNHNV and CDR2 YYDKDF (reference sequence).

This sequence joins TRBV6-5 and TRBJ2-1; TCRdb selects TRBD2, and the lack of DNA leaves this call unchecked. Looked up from germline, CDR1 is MNHEY and CDR2 is SVGAGI. The CDR3 is 18 residues long. This CDR3 is CASSYSRLAGGLYNEQFF.

This sequence joins TRBV20-1 and TRBJ2-7; absent DNA, TCRdb's TRBD1 call cannot be checked. The length of the CDR3 is 15 residues. Germline V gives CDR1 DFQATT, CDR2 SNEGSKA (reference sequence). The CDR3 protein is CSAYTPGQGSYEQYF.

V usage is TRBV19 and J usage is TRBJ2-1; TCRdb proposes TRBD1, but this gene call is untestable without DNA. Germline V gene lookup returns CDR1 LNHDA and CDR2 SQIVND (reference sequence). The CDR3 extends over 14 amino acids. The CDR3 reads CASRGGSSYNEQFF.